This T cell receptor beta chain was documented in a study of metastatic and nonmetastatic thyroid tumors. Overall study context: Comparison of repertoires was carried out across blood and tumor or nodule tissue from malignant and benign thyroid patients.

No treatment had been given to any patient before thyroid surgery. This clone was seen ten or more times. Antigen: not known. V shed 0 bases and J shed 6 bases, with 11 bases lying between them. CDR1 is SGHDN, CDR2 FVKESK, per germline. The CDR3 contains 14 residues. Study outcomes and limitations: Versus benign nodules, malignant thyroid tumors reportedly had significantly higher TCR beta diversity, in blood and tumor.

In the original processing: Researchers built a distant-metastasis classifier for papillary thyroid cancer that drew on CDR3 differences across clinicopathological groups. MiXCR reprocessed the PCR reads for TCRdb. The V and J calls were not made by the authors but by TCRdb's processing. Among about 12,000 clones, under 25% were seen once, and the ten largest hold about 14%. Input material: adjacent normal tissue. The chain is built from TRBV14 and TRBJ1-2; weak D call: TRBD1 (5 bases). This receptor was identified in a female donor with papillary thyroid cancer or a benign thyroid nodule (not recorded which). Some clones in this sample may be carry-over from other donors' samples. DNA for the CDR3: TGTGCCAGCAGCCAAGATCTTGCAGGGAATGGCTACACCTTC. It yields the protein CASSQDLAGNGYTF.